The T cell receptor (beta chain) under discussion was sequenced for a study of T cells after yellow fever vaccination. Trimming took 3 bases from V and 3 from J; bases not matched to a gene: 7. CDR1 is SGDLS, CDR2 YYNGEE, per germline. This CDR3 spans 16 amino acids. TCRdb analysed the 5' RACE reads with MiXCR anew, one entry per CDR3 protein. Of a few hundred thousand distinct CDR3 sequences in the sample, about a sixth are singletons; the top ten hold roughly 17%. The source is a man between 18 and 35 years old who received the YFV17D yellow fever vaccine. The specimen was PBMCs, collected about 5 days after the first yellow fever vaccination. The J gene is TRBJ1-5, the V gene TRBV9; 9 bases match TRBD1. The CDR3 reads CASSASGTGHNQPQHF. In DNA, the CDR3 is TGTGCCAGCAGCGCCTCCGGGACAGGGCACAATCAGCCCCAGCATTTT.